These 17 T cell receptor beta chains share one sample of origin, sequenced in a study of regulatory T cells in long-lasting Graves disease. Time point: newly diagnosed GD, antithyroid drugs for less than 3 months. Extracted RNA from PBMCs served as the source of the TCR library. According to the study, TCR beta libraries were built with iRepertoire HTBI primers and CDR3-region Arm-PCR. TCRdb passed the multiplex PCR reads through MiXCR, listing each CDR3 protein once. The sample lists fewer than 550,000 distinct CDR3 sequences; 16% were seen once. The same specimen was also included in a second study, on T cells in Graves' hyperthyroidism and ophthalmopathy.

The sample consisted of peripheral blood mononuclear cells (PBMCs), taken at new diagnosis, from a patient treated with antithyroid drugs. These receptors all stem from a woman aged 35-65 years with Graves disease.

Notes on this clonotype: A read error may explain this, as a much larger clone is one base away. The V gene is TRBV20-1, the J gene TRBJ1-1, with D possibly matching TRBD1 (5 bases). CDR1 is DFQATT and CDR2 is SNEGSKA in the germline V gene (reference sequence). This CDR3 is 13 amino acids long. CDR3 protein: CSARGGLNTKAFF. In DNA, the CDR3 is TGCAGTGCTAGGGGGGGGTTGAACACTAAAGCTTTCTTT.

Many counts were recorded for this clonotype. The chain joins TRBV3-1 to TRBJ2-7, with 9 bases aligning to TRBD2. V was pared by 1 base and J by 7 bases, with 2 bases of the junction left unmatched. CDR1 and CDR2 from the germline V gene are LGHDT and YNNKEL (reference sequence). The CDR3 contains 13 residues. CDR3 DNA sequence: TGTGCCAGCAGCCAAGCCACTAGCGGGGAGCAGTACTTC. This codes for CASSQATSGEQYF.

The chain recombines TRBV11-3 with TRBJ1-3, with D tentatively TRBD1 (6 bases). This CDR3 region has 17 residues. From germline, CDR1 is SGHNT and CDR2 YENEEA. Between the trimmed V and J ends, which lost 5 bases and 2 bases, there was a span of 19 bases. The CDR3 nucleotides read TGTGCCAGCAGCGTATCGGTCTGGGGGGCCACTGGAAACACCATATATTTT. This gives the protein CASSVSVWGATGNTIYF.

This clonotype was counted a few times. The rearrangement joins TRBV7-2 to TRBJ2-1, with 9 bases lining up with TRBD2. J lost 5 bases, V lost 1 base, and 9 bases had no gene match. Germline CDR1 SGHTA, CDR2 FQGNSA. The CDR3 extends over 17 amino acids. The CDR3: CASSLGAAGGHDNEQFF. The CDR3 nucleotides are TGTGCCAGCAGCTTAGGGGCGGCGGGGGGGCACGACAATGAGCAGTTCTTC.

In this sample, this clonotype turned up a few times. The genes are TRBV12-3 or TRBV12-4 and TRBJ2-7; D gene unclear. V was pared by 5 bases and J by 3 bases, with 8 bases between. The CDR3 sequence is 12 residues long. The CDR3 is CASSVSVYEQYF. The CDR3 DNA is TGTGCCAGCAGTGTATCGGTCTACGAGCAGTACTTC.

This clonotype has a count of ten or more. The chain joins TRBV12-3 or TRBV12-4 to TRBJ2-3; no firm D call. The CDR3 runs 15 residues. Trimming left V 3 bases short and J 4 bases short, with 14 bases between. Here the CDR3 reads CASSFRGRKADTQYF. CDR3 DNA sequence: TGTGCCAGCAGTTTTCGTGGACGCAAGGCAGATACGCAGTATTTT.

A few counts support this clonotype. The chain uses TRBV20-1 and TRBJ2-2; D is perhaps TRBD1 or TRBD2 (5 bases each). V lost 2 bases and J lost 8, with 12 bases in between. Germline lookup yields CDR1 DFQATT and CDR2 SNEGSKA (reference sequence). The CDR3 has 13 amino acids. In nucleotides, the CDR3 is TGCAGTGCTAGATCCGGGACCGCGGGGGAGCTGTTTTTT. It is translated as CSARSGTAGELFF.

This clonotype was seen at least ten times. This sequence joins TRBV2 and TRBJ2-7; D is perhaps TRBD1 or TRBD2 (5 bases each). The germline V gene has CDR1 SNHLY and CDR2 FYNNEI. The ends were cut back, 7 bases at V and 7 bases at J, with 17 bases in the middle. The CDR3 is 13 residues long. CDR3: CASTDSGGGEQYF. The CDR3 DNA is TGTGCCAGCACCGACAGCGGCGGCGGGGAGCAGTACTTC.

Only a few counts were recorded for this clonotype. The V gene is TRBV6-1, the J gene TRBJ2-1; TRBD2 matches 13 bases. The CDR3 totals 20 residues. The J segment lost 0 bases and the V segment lost 4 bases, leaving 12 bases of the junction unmatched. CDR1 MNHNS and CDR2 SASEGT come from the germline V gene. The CDR3 DNA follows: TGTGCCAGCAGTGCCCATTCCGGGACTAGCGGGGCCAGCTCCTACAATGAGCAGTTCTTC. Its protein is CASSAHSGTSGASSYNEQFF.

The chain employs TRBV20-1 and TRBJ1-2; TRBD1 aligns across 8 bases. Germline trimming cut 5 bases from V and 3 bases from J; bases unmatched to any gene: 8. Germline-derived CDR1 and CDR2 are DFQATT and SNEGSKA (reference sequence). The CDR3 sequence is 14 residues long. This CDR3 is CSAPTGVSDYGYTF. CDR3 in DNA: TGCAGTGCTCCGACAGGGGTATCCGACTATGGCTACACCTTC.

This clonotype was detected once. V gene TRBV5-1 combines with J gene TRBJ2-5; D ambiguous. This CDR3 has 15 amino acids. Deletions cut 3 bases from V and 2 bases from J, with 14 bases between. Germline CDR1 SGHRS, CDR2 YFSETQ. The CDR3 reads CASSWANPDQETQYF. The CDR3 nucleotides are TGCGCCAGCAGCTGGGCTAACCCGGATCAAGAGACCCAGTACTTC.

As to this clonotype: The junction departs from germline at one end; a sequencing error may be responsible. This chain connects TRBV18 to TRBJ1-5; a possible D gene is TRBD1 (5 bases). Germline V gene data show CDR1 as KGHSH and CDR2 as LQKENI. The CDR3 is 15 residues long. Here the CDR3 reads CVSSPQGSSNQPQHF. The CDR3 DNA reads TGTGTCAGCTCCCCCCAGGGAAGTAGCAATCAGCCCCAGCATTTT.

There are many counts of this clonotype. The CDR3 bases are TGTGCCAGCAGTTCGTTTCAGGAGGGGGACACTGAAGCTTTCTTT. It translates to CASSSFQEGDTEAFF. The V call is TRBV27, the J call TRBJ1-1, with D possibly TRBD1 on 6 matching bases. Trimming cost V 4 bases and J 3 bases, with 15 bases left between them. The CDR3 consists of 15 residues. CDR1 MNHEY and CDR2 SMNVEV come from the germline V gene (reference sequence).

This clonotype was seen a handful of times. This chain joins TRBV12-3 or TRBV12-4 and TRBJ2-2; TRBD1 or TRBD2 may be the D gene (7 bases each). V lost 7 bases, J lost 6 bases, and 18 bases lay in between. The CDR3 spans 15 residues. The CDR3: CASNRGDSSPGELFF. CDR3 in DNA: TGTGCCAGCAATCGGGGGGACAGCTCTCCCGGGGAGCTGTTTTTT.

Many counts were recorded for this clonotype. The rearrangement joins TRBV20-1 to TRBJ1-1, with D possibly matching TRBD1 (6 bases). Germline assignment: CDR1 DFQATT and CDR2 SNEGSKA (reference sequence). This CDR3 has 14 amino acids. Between the trimmed V and J ends, which lost 6 bases and 0 bases, there was a span of 14 bases. CDR3 residues: CSAKLGHLNTEAFF. The DNA of the CDR3 is TGCAGTGCCAAACTGGGACACCTGAACACTGAAGCTTTCTTT.

The table lists this clonotype with many counts. The CDR3 sequence is CASRRGIGGYTF. For the CDR3, the DNA is TGTGCCAGCCGTAGGGGGATTGGGGGCTACACCTTC. The chain combines TRBV12-3 or TRBV12-4 with TRBJ1-2; possible D gene TRBD1, 6 bases. V was shortened by 8 bases and J by 8 bases, with 15 bases between the two germline ends. This CDR3 region has 12 residues.

This chain connects TRBV15 to TRBJ1-4; TRBD1 is a possible D gene (5 bases). Trimming shortened V by 3 bases and J by 3 bases, and 14 bases separated the two germline ends. This CDR3 region has 16 residues. CDR1 and CDR2 from the germline V gene are LNHNV and YYDKDF (reference sequence). The CDR3 nucleotides read TGTGCCACCAGCAGGGGCAGGGAGGGACCTAATGAAAAACTGTTTTTT. Its translation is CATSRGREGPNEKLFF.